The source of this T cell receptor (beta chain) is a study of blood T cells in healthy people across ages. Overall study results and limits: In older individuals, TCR beta diversity per million T cells was lower, falling roughly linearly with age.

Using a J-beta primer mix together with a sample-barcoded 5' primer, a second PCR was run for about 7 to 12 cycles. Every cDNA molecule bore a tag from a template-switch adaptor containing 12 random nucleotides. TCRdb re-derived calls from the 5' RACE reads in MiXCR, one entry per CDR3 protein. In the table there are about 680,000 distinct CDR3 sequences, around 49% of which are singletons. The CDR3 extends over 12 amino acids. The germline gives CDR1 LGHDT, CDR2 YNNKEL (reference sequence). V dropped 4 bases and J dropped 6 bases, with 10 bases sitting between them. It was about 9.4 milliliters of peripheral blood that were drawn from each donor. Per sample, at least 5.5 micrograms of total RNA were extracted. This clonotype was counted only a few times. What it recognizes is unknown.

This chain links TRBV3-1 with TRBJ2-7; D gene ambiguous. Sequenced sample: blood. The TCR comes from a woman aged 55-75 years in good health. CDR3 sequence (DNA): TGTGCCAGCAGCCTCCTTAGAGGCGAGCAGTACTTC. Translation gives CASSLLRGEQYF.